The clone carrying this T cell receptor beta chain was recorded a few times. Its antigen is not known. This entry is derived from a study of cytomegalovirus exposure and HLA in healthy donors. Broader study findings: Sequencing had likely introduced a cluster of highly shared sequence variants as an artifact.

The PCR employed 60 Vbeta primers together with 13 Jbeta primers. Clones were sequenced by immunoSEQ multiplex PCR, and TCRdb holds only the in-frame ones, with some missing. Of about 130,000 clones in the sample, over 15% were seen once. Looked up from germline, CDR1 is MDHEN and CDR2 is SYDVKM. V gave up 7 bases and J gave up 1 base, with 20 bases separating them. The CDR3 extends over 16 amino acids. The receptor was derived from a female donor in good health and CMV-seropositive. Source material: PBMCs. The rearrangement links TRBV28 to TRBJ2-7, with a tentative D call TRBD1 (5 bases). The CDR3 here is CASNSLSGQGSYEQYF. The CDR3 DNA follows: TGTGCCAGCAACTCTTTATCAGGGCAGGGATCCTACGAGCAGTACTTC.